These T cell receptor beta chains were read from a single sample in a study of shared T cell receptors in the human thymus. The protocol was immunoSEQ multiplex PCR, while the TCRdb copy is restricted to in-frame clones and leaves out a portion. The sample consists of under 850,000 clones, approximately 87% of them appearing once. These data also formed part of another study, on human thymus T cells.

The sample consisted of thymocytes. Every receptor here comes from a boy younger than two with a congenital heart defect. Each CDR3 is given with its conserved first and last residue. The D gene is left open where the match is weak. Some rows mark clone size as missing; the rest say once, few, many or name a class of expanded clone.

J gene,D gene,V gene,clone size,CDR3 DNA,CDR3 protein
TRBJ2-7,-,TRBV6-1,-,TGTGCCAGCAGTGCGAGGGAATCCTACGAGCAGTACTTC,CASSARESYEQYF
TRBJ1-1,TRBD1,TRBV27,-,TGTGCCAGCAAGGACAGGGGGTTCATGAACACTGAAGCTTTCTTT,CASKDRGFMNTEAFF
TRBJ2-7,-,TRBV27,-,TGTGCCAGCAGCCCCGCAGGGAACTACGAGCAGTACTTC,CASSPAGNYEQYF
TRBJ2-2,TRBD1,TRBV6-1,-,TGTGCCAGCAGTGAAGGGACCTGGACAGGGAAACACGGGGAGCTGTTTTTT,CASSEGTWTGKHGELFF
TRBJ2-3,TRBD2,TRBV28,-,TGTGCCAGCAGTTTCGGCGGCGTGGCGGGAGAGCTCACAGATACGCAGTATTTT,CASSFGGVAGELTDTQYF
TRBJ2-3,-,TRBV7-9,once,TGTGCCAGCAGCCGAGACATCAGCACAGATACGCAGTATTTT,CASSRDISTDTQYF
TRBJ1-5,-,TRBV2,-,TGTGCCAGCAGTGCAGGGCGGAGAAAGCCCCAGCATTTT,CASSAGRRKPQHF
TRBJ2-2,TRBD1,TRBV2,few,TGTGCCAGCAGACCCGGACAGGCGAACACCGGGGAGCTGTTTTTT,CASRPGQANTGELFF
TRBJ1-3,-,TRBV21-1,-,TGTGCCAGCAGCAGCCTACCGGGACAGGGAAGAAACACCATATATTTT,CASSSLPGQGRNTIYF
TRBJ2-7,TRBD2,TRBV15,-,TGTGCCACCAGCAGAGATCTCGGCGGGGGGACTAGCGGGAGGGGCGAGCAGTACTTC,CATSRDLGGGTSGRGEQYF
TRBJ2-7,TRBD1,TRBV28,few,TGTGCCAGCAGCAACAGGGGGCCCCAGTACTTC,CASSNRGPQYF
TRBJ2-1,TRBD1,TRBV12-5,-,TGTGCTAGTGGGTTACAGGGGGCGGGCTTCAATGAGCAGTTCTTC,CASGLQGAGFNEQFF